The following is a T cell receptor beta chain sequence with its context. The entry originates in a study of OX40 agonist ivuxolimab in advanced cancers. The CDR3 sequence is 16 residues long. Looked up from germline, CDR1 is GTSNPN and CDR2 is SVGIG (reference sequence). V was pared by 4 bases and J by 7 bases, with 15 bases of the junction left unmatched. Profiled with immunoSEQ multiplex PCR; TCRdb holds only in-frame clones, not every one. The sample records 87,000 or so clones, around 87% being singletons. Sequenced here: CD4+ or CD8+ T cells sorted from blood, sampled in a trial of the OX40 agonist ivuxolimab. The origin of this receptor is an adult with an advanced solid tumor such as melanoma, head and neck, liver or kidney cancer. The chain is built from TRBV30 and TRBJ2-2; 7 bases match TRBD1. Here the CDR3 reads CAWNQGGRTVLGELFF. CDR3 DNA: TGTGCCTGGAACCAAGGGGGCCGGACCGTGCTCGGGGAGCTGTTTTTT.